This T cell receptor (beta chain) was identified in a study of shared clonotypes between healthy human individuals. Overall study results and limits: What naive subsets generally showed was a larger estimated richness than memory subsets showed. Non-shared clonotypes had lower generation probabilities than those shared by all four donors.

This clone was recorded once. Antigen specificity is unknown. V shed 6 bases, J shed 2 bases, and the junction held 7 bases outside the gene matches. Germline values: CDR1 MNHEY, CDR2 SVGAGI. There are 15 residues in the CDR3. The assay was immunoSEQ multiplex PCR, and TCRdb's table has in-frame clones only and misses some. Here the sample spans some 2,500,000 clones, roughly 92% being singletons. Sequencing input: naive CD4+ T cells from PBMCs. Subset of the sample: CD45RA+ positively selected. This rearrangement joins TRBV6-5 to TRBJ2-1; 7 bases map to TRBD2. This TCR was sampled from a man aged 18 to 30 in good health. Some clones in this sample may be carry-over from other donors' samples. CDR3 in amino acids: CASSQGLAAYNEQFF. The CDR3, as DNA: TGTGCCAGCAGCCAAGGGCTAGCGGCCTACAATGAGCAGTTCTTC.